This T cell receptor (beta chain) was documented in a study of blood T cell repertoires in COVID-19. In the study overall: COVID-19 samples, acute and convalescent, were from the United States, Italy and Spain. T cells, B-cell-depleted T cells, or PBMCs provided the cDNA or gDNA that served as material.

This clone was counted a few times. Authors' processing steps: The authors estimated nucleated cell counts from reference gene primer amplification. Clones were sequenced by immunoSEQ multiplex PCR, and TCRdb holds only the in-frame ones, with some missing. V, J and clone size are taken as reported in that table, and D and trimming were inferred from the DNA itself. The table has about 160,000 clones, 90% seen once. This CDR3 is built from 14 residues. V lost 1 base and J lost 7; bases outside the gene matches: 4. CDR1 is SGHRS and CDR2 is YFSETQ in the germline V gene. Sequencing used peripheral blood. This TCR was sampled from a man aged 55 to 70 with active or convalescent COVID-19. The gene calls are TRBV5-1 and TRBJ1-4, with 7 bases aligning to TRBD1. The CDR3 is CASSLTGEGEKLFF. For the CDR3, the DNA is TGCGCCAGCAGCTTGACAGGGGAAGGTGAAAAACTGTTTTTT.